The entry that follows covers one T cell receptor beta chain sequence. What it binds is unknown. This sample was included in a study of response to subunit inactivated influenza vaccine. Findings and limits, study-wide: Few additional T cells are recruited per seasonal influenza vaccination, authors suggested.

Germline loops: CDR1 KGHDR, CDR2 SFDVKD. Trimming shortened V by 10 bases and J by 9 bases, and 15 bases separated the two germline ends. This CDR3 is built from 12 residues. TCRdb recomputed calls from the RT-PCR reads with MiXCR, one row per CDR3 protein. The sample shows more than 150,000 distinct CDR3 sequences, around 8.8% of them seen only once. This TCR was recovered from a man in his fifties who received an inactivated influenza vaccine. The specimen was non-naive T cells sorted from PBMCs, collected on the day of vaccination. This sequence joins TRBV24-1 and TRBJ2-1; the D gene is possibly TRBD2 (5 bases). CDR3 DNA: TGTGCCACAAGTACGGGGTCCGGTGAGCAGTTCTTC. Translated, it gives CATSTGSGEQFF.